The clone carrying this T cell receptor beta chain was seen repeatedly, ten times or more. Its target is not known. The data are from a study of response to subunit inactivated influenza vaccine. General study findings and limits: The authors put forward the suggestion that each seasonal influenza vaccination may bring in only a limited number of new T cells.

The CDR3 has 15 amino acids. V dropped 3 bases and J dropped 8 bases, with 20 bases sitting between them. Germline V gene data show CDR1 as SQVTM and CDR2 as ANQGSEA. In TCRdb, the RT-PCR reads were re-called with MiXCR into one record per CDR3 protein. This table holds about 520,000 distinct CDR3 sequences, around 9.9% found once. Specimen: PBMCs from blood, collected more than 35 days after vaccination. This chain uses TRBV29-1 with TRBJ2-1, with D possibly matching TRBD2 (7 bases). This TCR came from a man between 45 and 60 years old who received an inactivated influenza vaccine. The CDR3 DNA reads as TGCAGCGTTGATTATTTGCAGGGGAGGGTCGATGAGCAGTTCTTC. It translates to CSVDYLQGRVDEQFF.